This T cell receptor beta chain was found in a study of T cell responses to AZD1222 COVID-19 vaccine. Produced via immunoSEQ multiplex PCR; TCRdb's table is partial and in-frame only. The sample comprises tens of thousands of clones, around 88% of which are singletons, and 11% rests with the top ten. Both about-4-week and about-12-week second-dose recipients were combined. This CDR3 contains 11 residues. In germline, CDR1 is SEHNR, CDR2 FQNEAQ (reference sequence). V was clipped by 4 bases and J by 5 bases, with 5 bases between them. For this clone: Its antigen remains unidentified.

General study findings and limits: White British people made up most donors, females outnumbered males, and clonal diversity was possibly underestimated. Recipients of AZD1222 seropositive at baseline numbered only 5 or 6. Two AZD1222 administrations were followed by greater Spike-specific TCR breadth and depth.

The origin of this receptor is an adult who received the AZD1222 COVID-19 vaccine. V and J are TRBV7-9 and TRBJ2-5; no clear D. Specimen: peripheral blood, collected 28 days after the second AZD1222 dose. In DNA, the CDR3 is TGTGCCAGCAGCTACGGCGAGACCCAGTACTTC. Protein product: CASSYGETQYF.